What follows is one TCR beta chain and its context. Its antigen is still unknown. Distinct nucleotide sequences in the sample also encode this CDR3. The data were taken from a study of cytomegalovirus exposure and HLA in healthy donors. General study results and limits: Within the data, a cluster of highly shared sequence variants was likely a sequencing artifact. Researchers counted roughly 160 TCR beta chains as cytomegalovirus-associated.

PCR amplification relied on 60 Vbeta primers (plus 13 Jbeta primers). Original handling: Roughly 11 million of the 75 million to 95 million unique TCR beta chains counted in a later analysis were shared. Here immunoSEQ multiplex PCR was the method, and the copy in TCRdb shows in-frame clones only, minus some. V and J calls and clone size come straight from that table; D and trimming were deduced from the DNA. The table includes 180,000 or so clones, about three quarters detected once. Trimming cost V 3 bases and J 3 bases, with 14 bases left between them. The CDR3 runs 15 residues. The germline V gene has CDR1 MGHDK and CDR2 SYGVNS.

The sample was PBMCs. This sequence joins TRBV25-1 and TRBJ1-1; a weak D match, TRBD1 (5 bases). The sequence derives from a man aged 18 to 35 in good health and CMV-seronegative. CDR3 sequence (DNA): TGTGCCAGCAGTGACCCACGACAAGGGGACACTGAAGCTTTCTTT. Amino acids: CASSDPRQGDTEAFF.